This is a list of T cell receptor beta chains from one sample in a study of T cell responses to AZD1222 COVID-19 vaccine. Using immunoSEQ multiplex PCR, the repertoire was profiled, and TCRdb retains in-frame clones only, with some absent. The profile shows about 100,000 clones, about 90% of them singletons. This specimen consisted of peripheral blood, obtained on day 0 of AZD1222 vaccination. The receptors originated from an adult in good health. CDR3s include the opening cysteine and the closing phenylalanine or tryptophan. A D gene is named only where the DNA matches it firmly. Some rows have no size entry. The others give once, few or many, or a class for an expanded clone.

TRBV6-5	-	TRBJ1-6	TRBD1	TGTGCCAGCAGGCACAGACAGGGGCCGAATTCACCCCTCCACTTT	CASRHRQGPNSPLHF
TRBV12-3/TRBV12-4	once	TRBJ1-5	-	TGTGCCAGCAGCCAGTGGGTGCGGCAGCCCCAGCATTTT	CASSQWVRQPQHF
TRBV10-3	-	TRBJ1-1	TRBD1	TGTGCCATCAGTGAGTCGACAGGGTCCACTGAAGCTTTCTTT	CAISESTGSTEAFF
TRBV7-3	-	TRBJ1-3	TRBD1	TGTGCCAGCAGCTCAACAGGGGGCCCTGGAAACACCATATATTTT	CASSSTGGPGNTIYF
TRBV4-3	once	TRBJ2-1	TRBD2	TGCGCCAGCAGCCATCCTTACGGACTAGCGGGGGAATCCAATGAGCAGTTCTTC	CASSHPYGLAGESNEQFF
TRBV5-6	-	TRBJ2-5	-	TGTGCCAGCAAACTATCAGGGGTCAATCGAGAGACCCAGTACTTC	CASKLSGVNRETQYF
TRBV7-3	-	TRBJ1-1	-	TGTGCCAGCAGCTTCAGGGCGGGCACTGAAGCTTTCTTT	CASSFRAGTEAFF
TRBV5-5	-	TRBJ1-5	-	TGTGCCAGCAGCTCCCGGGCCTCCGGTCAGCCCCAGCATTTT	CASSSRASGQPQHF
TRBV30	once	TRBJ1-2	-	TGTGCCTGGAATACCGGGTCCTATGGCTACACCTTC	CAWNTGSYGYTF
TRBV6-5	-	TRBJ2-1	-	TGTGCCAGCAGCCGCAAGGGGGAGGGGTTGGGTGAGCAGTTCTTC	CASSRKGEGLGEQFF
TRBV5-5	-	TRBJ1-1	-	TGTGCCAGCAGCTTGGGACTCAGGAACACTGAAGCTTTCTTT	CASSLGLRNTEAFF
TRBV11-2	-	TRBJ1-6	-	TGTGCCAGCAGCCTCAGGGATTTAAATTCACCCCTCCACTTT	CASSLRDLNSPLHF
TRBV13	-	TRBJ2-1	TRBD1	TGTGCCAGCAGCTGGACAGGGGGCAATGAGCAGTTCTTC	CASSWTGGNEQFF
TRBV5-6	-	TRBJ1-2	TRBD1	TGTGCCAGCAGCTTAGGGTCAGGGGGTCCGGTAGGCTACACCTTC	CASSLGSGGPVGYTF
TRBV5-4	-	TRBJ2-7	TRBD1	TGTGCCAGCAGCCCTTTCTCGACAGGGGGATACGAGCAGTACTTC	CASSPFSTGGYEQYF
TRBV19	-	TRBJ2-2	TRBD2	TGTGCCAGTAGTATGCCGACTAGCGGGGGCCCCGGGGAGCTGTTTTTT	CASSMPTSGGPGELFF
TRBV9	-	TRBJ1-4	TRBD1	TGTGCCAGCAGCGAGGGACAGACAAATGAAAAACTGTTTTTT	CASSEGQTNEKLFF
TRBV6-5	-	TRBJ2-7	-	TGTGCCAGCAACAACCCAGGTTCCCCCTACGAGCAGTACTTC	CASNNPGSPYEQYF
TRBV24-1	-	TRBJ2-1	TRBD2	TGTGCCACCGGTCTAGCGGGGGGGAATGAGCAGTTCTTC	CATGLAGGNEQFF
TRBV7-2	-	TRBJ1-2	-	TGTGCCAGCAGCTTAGGGGGGAGCAGGGACTATGGCTACACCTTC	CASSLGGSRDYGYTF
TRBV27	-	TRBJ2-6	-	TGTGCCAGCAGGTTGGGATCTGGGGCCAACGTCCTGACTTTC	CASRLGSGANVLTF
TRBV6-2/TRBV6-3	-	TRBJ2-5	-	TGTGCCAGCAGCTCTACTAGAACTGAGACCCAGTACTTC	CASSSTRTETQYF
TRBV6-2/TRBV6-3	-	TRBJ1-2	TRBD1	TGTGCCAGCAGTACTTCCCCCGGGACAGGGGGCTATGGCTACACCTTC	CASSTSPGTGGYGYTF
TRBV6-5	-	TRBJ2-5	TRBD1	TGTGCCAGCAGTCGACTGGACAGGGCACAAGAGACCCAGTACTTC	CASSRLDRAQETQYF
TRBV5-1	-	TRBJ1-6	-	TGCGCCAGCAGCTCGGGCAATAGGGATTCACCCCTCCACTTT	CASSSGNRDSPLHF